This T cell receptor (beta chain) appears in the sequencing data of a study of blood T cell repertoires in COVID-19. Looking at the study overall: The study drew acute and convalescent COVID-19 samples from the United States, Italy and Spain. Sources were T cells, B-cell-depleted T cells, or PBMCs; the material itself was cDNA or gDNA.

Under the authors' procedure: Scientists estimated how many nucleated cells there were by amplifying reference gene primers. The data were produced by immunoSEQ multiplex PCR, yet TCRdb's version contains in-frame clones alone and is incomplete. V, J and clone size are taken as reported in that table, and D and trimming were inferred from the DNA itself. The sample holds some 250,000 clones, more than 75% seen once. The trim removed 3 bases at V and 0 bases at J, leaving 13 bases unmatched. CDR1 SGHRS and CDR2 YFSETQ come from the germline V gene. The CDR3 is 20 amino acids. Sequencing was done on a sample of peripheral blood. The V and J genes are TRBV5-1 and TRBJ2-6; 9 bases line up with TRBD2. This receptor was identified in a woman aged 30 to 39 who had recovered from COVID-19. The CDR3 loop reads CASSWGGFSGGNSGANVLTF. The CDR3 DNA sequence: TGCGCCAGCAGCTGGGGTGGTTTTAGCGGGGGAAACTCTGGGGCCAACGTCCTGACTTTC.